These 13 T cell receptor beta chains came from one sample sequenced in a study of OX40 agonist ivuxolimab in advanced cancers. Using immunoSEQ multiplex PCR, the repertoire was profiled, and TCRdb retains in-frame clones only, with some absent. Found here are some 18,000 clones, 80% to 95% of them singletons; the top ten hold 49%. The specimen was CD4+ or CD8+ T cells sorted from blood, collected in a trial of the OX40 agonist ivuxolimab. The source of these receptors is an adult with an advanced solid tumor such as melanoma, head and neck, liver or kidney cancer.

The rearrangement joins TRBV19 to TRBJ2-7; 9 bases are a match to TRBD1. From germline, CDR1 is LNHDA and CDR2 SQIVND (reference sequence). The CDR3 has 14 amino acids. Trimming took 5 bases from V and 3 from J; bases not matched to a gene: 5. Written as DNA, the CDR3 is TGTGCCAGTAGTCCTGGGACAGGGTTCTACGAGCAGTACTTC. Amino acids: CASSPGTGFYEQYF.

The rearrangement links TRBV9 to TRBJ2-1, with 10 bases aligning to TRBD2. CDR3 length: 17 residues. The V gene's germline CDR1 is SGDLS and CDR2 YYNGEE. Trimming at V came to 1 base and at J to 4 bases, leaving 8 bases not matched to a gene. The CDR3 DNA sequence: TGTGCCAGCAGCGTATCCCCTAGCGGGAGAGTTTACAATGAGCAGTTCTTC. Its translation: CASSVSPSGRVYNEQFF.

The rearrangement links TRBV5-1 to TRBJ2-7; maybe TRBD2 (6 bases). Germline V gene lookup returns CDR1 SGHRS and CDR2 YFSETQ. Trimming stripped 1 base from V and 0 bases from J, with 17 bases between. The CDR3 consists of 17 residues. The CDR3 reads CASSLKLARRSSYEQYF. As DNA, the CDR3 is TGCGCCAGCAGCTTGAAGCTAGCGCGGAGAAGCTCCTACGAGCAGTACTTC.

In nucleotides, the CDR3 is TGCGCCAGCAGTCCGGAGGGGACAGTGCTAGAGACCCAGTACTTC. It specifies CASSPEGTVLETQYF. The V gene is TRBV23-1, the J gene TRBJ2-5; perhaps TRBD1 as D (7 bases). TRBV23-1 is an ORF, with its function uncertain. V lost 4 bases to trimming and J lost 4 bases, with 16 bases between them. The CDR3 loop spans 15 amino acids.

The CDR3 reads CSVGAGLASREPFF. CDR3 DNA sequence: TGCAGCGTCGGCGCGGGACTAGCGTCCCGAGAACCGTTCTTC. This rearrangement joins TRBV29-1 to TRBJ2-1; TRBD2 matches 10 bases. The CDR3 spans 14 residues. Germline V lookup: CDR1 SQVTM, CDR2 ANQGSEA. After removal of 6 bases from V and 15 bases from J, the junction contained 17 bases not matched to a gene.

In this sample, this clone is medium-sized. V gene TRBV6-4 combines with J gene TRBJ2-3; tentatively, D is TRBD1 (5 bases). The V gene's germline CDR1 is MRHNA and CDR2 SNTAGT. The CDR3 contains 14 residues. V was cut by 2 bases and J by 3 bases, with 9 bases left in between. The CDR3 sequence: CASSDGQGTDTQYF. Here the CDR3 DNA reads TGTGCCAGCAGTGACGGGCAGGGAACAGATACGCAGTATTTT.

The chain is built from TRBV6-6 and TRBJ2-3; D possibly corresponds to TRBD2 (5 bases). Trimming took off 7 bases at V and 2 bases at J, with 10 bases between the two ends. CDR3 length: 13 amino acids. CDR1 is MNHNY, CDR2 SVGAGI, per germline (reference sequence). CDR3 protein: CASIDGVTDTQYF. The CDR3 DNA sequence: TGTGCCAGCATCGACGGGGTCACAGATACGCAGTATTTT.

A note on this clone: The junction shows a germline mismatch at one end, possibly a read error. The chain recombines TRBV29-1 with TRBJ2-2, with D possibly TRBD2 on 5 matching bases. The CDR3 contains 13 residues. Germline V gene sequence: CDR1 SQVTM, CDR2 ANQGSEA. The CDR3: CSAATSNTGKLFF. DNA of the CDR3: TGCAGCGCTGCGACGTCGAACACCGGGAAGCTGTTTTTT.

The chain couples TRBV6-5 to TRBJ2-2, with no clear D. Germline values: CDR1 MNHEY, CDR2 SVGAGI. Trimming removed 3 bases at V and 8 bases at J, with 7 bases between. The CDR3 spans 12 residues. The CDR3 region has the DNA TGTGCCAGCAGTTATTTCCTAGGGGAGCTGTTTTTT. Translated, it gives CASSYFLGELFF.

This chain joins TRBV11-2 and TRBJ2-5; perhaps D is TRBD1 or TRBD2 (5 bases each). Germline V gene sequence: CDR1 SGHAT, CDR2 FQNNGV. The CDR3 covers 14 residues. Trimming cost V 6 bases and J 0 bases, with 11 bases left between them. The CDR3 region is CASRGDQYQETQYF. The CDR3 DNA reads TGTGCCAGCAGGGGGGACCAGTACCAAGAGACCCAGTACTTC. Full variable domain (outside the CDR3, taken from reference TRBV11-2 and TRBJ2-5): EAGVAQSPRYKIIEKRQSVAFWCNPISGHATLYWYQQILGQGPKLLIQFQNNGVVDDSQLPKDRFSAERLKGVDSTLKIQPAKLEDSAVYLCASRGDQYQETQYFGPGTRLLVL.

J is TRBJ1-1 and V is TRBV27, with D tentatively TRBD1 (6 bases). The ends were cut back, 3 bases at V and 5 bases at J, with 13 bases in the middle. Germline assignment: CDR1 MNHEY and CDR2 SMNVEV (reference sequence). The length of the CDR3 is 14 residues. CDR3 coding DNA: TGTGCCAGCAGTTTTAGGGGGGGAGGAACTGAAGCTTTCTTT. It specifies CASSFRGGGTEAFF.

This chain connects TRBV19 to TRBJ1-5; perhaps TRBD1 as D (6 bases). The CDR3 runs 15 residues. Germline values: CDR1 LNHDA, CDR2 SQIVND (reference sequence). V was clipped by 4 bases and J by 1 base, with 11 bases between them. CDR3 residues: CASSSRTASNQPQHF. CDR3 sequence (DNA): TGTGCCAGTAGTAGTCGGACAGCCAGCAATCAGCCCCAGCATTTT.

The CDR3 is CASSLGRRLAWDEQFF. The CDR3 region has the DNA TGTGCCAGCAGCTTGGGCCGGCGACTAGCCTGGGATGAGCAGTTCTTC. The V call is TRBV5-6, the J call TRBJ2-1, with 7 positions matching TRBD2. With V trimmed by 0 bases and J by 8 bases, 11 bases remained unmatched. This CDR3 spans 16 amino acids. The germline CDR1 and CDR2 sequences are SGHDT and YYEEEE.